This T cell receptor beta chain was retrieved from a study of cytomegalovirus exposure and HLA in healthy donors. Study results and limitations: In vitro, three CMV-associated chains proved specific for CMV antigens. A later analysis linked a missense variant in DCLRE1C to the trimming of TCR beta V and J genes. According to reports, the classifier identified cytomegalovirus status with high specificity and sensitivity.

Worth noting for this clone: The antigen is not known.

The PCR contained 60 Vbeta and 13 Jbeta primers. The repertoire was sequenced with immunoSEQ multiplex PCR; TCRdb's copy has only in-frame clones and lacks some. The sample totals around 120,000 clones. The sample consisted of PBMCs. The TCR originated in a man aged 50 to 59 in good health and CMV-seronegative.

The CDR3 region is CASRGRATGEQYF. In DNA, the CDR3 is TGTGCCAGTAGGGGCAGGGCAACGGGCGAGCAGTACTTC. This chain uses TRBV19 with TRBJ2-7, with a weak D call TRBD1 (5 bases). The CDR3 totals 13 residues. Trimming removed 6 bases at V and 6 bases at J, with 15 bases between. CDR1 LNHDA and CDR2 SQIVND come from the germline V gene (reference sequence).